The source of this T cell receptor beta chain is a study of shared clonotypes between healthy human individuals. In germline, CDR1 is MNHNS, CDR2 SASEGT. The V gene lost 7 bases and the J gene lost 2 bases, with 9 bases spanning the gap. This CDR3 has 12 amino acids. Profiling relied on immunoSEQ multiplex PCR, and the TCRdb table lists in-frame clones only, not all of them. The data show under 550,000 clones, 90% to 96% seen once. The chain carries TRBV6-1 and TRBJ2-7; unclear D gene. The material sequenced was naive CD4+ T cells sorted from blood. Subset denoted: CD45RA+ positively selected. The origin of this receptor is a woman in her 30s in good health. The CDR3 DNA reads TGTGCCAGCATTACCAGTACCTACGAGCAGTACTTC. Protein sequence: CASITSTYEQYF.